This TCR beta chain was found in a study of CD8+CD57+ T cells in acquired aplastic anemia (dated by TCRdb to about 2018). With regard to the full study: On average, sorted CD4+ and CD8+ cells yielded 3.2 ug of extracted DNA, with a range of about 0.17 to 27.4 ug. Mean read counts for healthy donor samples were 10 million to 10.8 million for CD4+ cells and around 11 million for CD8+ cells. Findings and caveats that apply to the study as a whole: Twenty-nine CD8+ CDR3 sequences were shared between patients and controls but appeared highly expressed in patients and within their immunodominant clones. Between patients and healthy controls, no significant difference in CD8+ Simpson's diversity was found (P=0.060).

In the study, sorted CD4+ and CD8+ blood T cells from patients with severe aplastic anemia and from healthy subjects underwent deep sequencing of TCR repertoires. Ficoll-Paque density gradient centrifugation was used to isolate peripheral blood mononuclear cells. Before DNA extraction, CD4+ and CD8+ T cells were sorted with FACS or magnetic beads. In regard to this clonotype: Its binding antigen is unknown. Base qualities are not recorded, but no much larger clone differs from it by a single base.

Genomic DNA was used as template for profiling of TCR beta VDJ combinations and CDR3 sequences. An Illumina HiSeq 2000 was used for TCR repertoire sequencing. The paper's data handling went like this. TRBV/TRBJ rearrangement plots, CDR3 size and DJ length profiles, and Simpson's diversity index were used to assess repertoires. The most abundant DNA sequence in the deep sequencing data was defined as the immunodominant clone. CDR3 amino acid sequences were screened for sharing across subjects and were compared with published repertoires and the VDJdb database. In TCRdb, the public reads were trimmed at Q25 with fastp and aligned with MiXCR, with productive beta chains retained. Every entry covers one CDR3 protein and lists the most common genes and DNA from its rows. TCRdb, not the authors, supplied the V and J calls. This sample gives 98,000 or so distinct CDR3 sequences in total; 51% of them show up just once. The ten largest clones represent 30% to 40% of the sample.

Reading the germline V gene gives CDR1 MGHDK and CDR2 SYGVNS. Trimming costs V 5 bases and J 4 bases, and their ends lie 12 bases apart. Taken from cysteine to phenylalanine, the CDR3 has 14 residues. Left in the record is the CDR3 DNA by itself, 42 bases read in frame from the first base. This receptor chain uses TRBV25-1 and TRBJ2-1; the D segment could be TRBD2, given 5 matching bases. Sequencing used sorted CD4+, CD8+, or CD8+CD57+ T cells (not recorded which) from PBMCs. The clonotype was recovered from a human donor in good health, serving as a control. CDR3 region: CASSPEAPYNEQFF. In nucleotides, the sequence is TGTGCCAGCAGTCCGGAGGCCCCTTACAATGAGCAGTTCTTC.